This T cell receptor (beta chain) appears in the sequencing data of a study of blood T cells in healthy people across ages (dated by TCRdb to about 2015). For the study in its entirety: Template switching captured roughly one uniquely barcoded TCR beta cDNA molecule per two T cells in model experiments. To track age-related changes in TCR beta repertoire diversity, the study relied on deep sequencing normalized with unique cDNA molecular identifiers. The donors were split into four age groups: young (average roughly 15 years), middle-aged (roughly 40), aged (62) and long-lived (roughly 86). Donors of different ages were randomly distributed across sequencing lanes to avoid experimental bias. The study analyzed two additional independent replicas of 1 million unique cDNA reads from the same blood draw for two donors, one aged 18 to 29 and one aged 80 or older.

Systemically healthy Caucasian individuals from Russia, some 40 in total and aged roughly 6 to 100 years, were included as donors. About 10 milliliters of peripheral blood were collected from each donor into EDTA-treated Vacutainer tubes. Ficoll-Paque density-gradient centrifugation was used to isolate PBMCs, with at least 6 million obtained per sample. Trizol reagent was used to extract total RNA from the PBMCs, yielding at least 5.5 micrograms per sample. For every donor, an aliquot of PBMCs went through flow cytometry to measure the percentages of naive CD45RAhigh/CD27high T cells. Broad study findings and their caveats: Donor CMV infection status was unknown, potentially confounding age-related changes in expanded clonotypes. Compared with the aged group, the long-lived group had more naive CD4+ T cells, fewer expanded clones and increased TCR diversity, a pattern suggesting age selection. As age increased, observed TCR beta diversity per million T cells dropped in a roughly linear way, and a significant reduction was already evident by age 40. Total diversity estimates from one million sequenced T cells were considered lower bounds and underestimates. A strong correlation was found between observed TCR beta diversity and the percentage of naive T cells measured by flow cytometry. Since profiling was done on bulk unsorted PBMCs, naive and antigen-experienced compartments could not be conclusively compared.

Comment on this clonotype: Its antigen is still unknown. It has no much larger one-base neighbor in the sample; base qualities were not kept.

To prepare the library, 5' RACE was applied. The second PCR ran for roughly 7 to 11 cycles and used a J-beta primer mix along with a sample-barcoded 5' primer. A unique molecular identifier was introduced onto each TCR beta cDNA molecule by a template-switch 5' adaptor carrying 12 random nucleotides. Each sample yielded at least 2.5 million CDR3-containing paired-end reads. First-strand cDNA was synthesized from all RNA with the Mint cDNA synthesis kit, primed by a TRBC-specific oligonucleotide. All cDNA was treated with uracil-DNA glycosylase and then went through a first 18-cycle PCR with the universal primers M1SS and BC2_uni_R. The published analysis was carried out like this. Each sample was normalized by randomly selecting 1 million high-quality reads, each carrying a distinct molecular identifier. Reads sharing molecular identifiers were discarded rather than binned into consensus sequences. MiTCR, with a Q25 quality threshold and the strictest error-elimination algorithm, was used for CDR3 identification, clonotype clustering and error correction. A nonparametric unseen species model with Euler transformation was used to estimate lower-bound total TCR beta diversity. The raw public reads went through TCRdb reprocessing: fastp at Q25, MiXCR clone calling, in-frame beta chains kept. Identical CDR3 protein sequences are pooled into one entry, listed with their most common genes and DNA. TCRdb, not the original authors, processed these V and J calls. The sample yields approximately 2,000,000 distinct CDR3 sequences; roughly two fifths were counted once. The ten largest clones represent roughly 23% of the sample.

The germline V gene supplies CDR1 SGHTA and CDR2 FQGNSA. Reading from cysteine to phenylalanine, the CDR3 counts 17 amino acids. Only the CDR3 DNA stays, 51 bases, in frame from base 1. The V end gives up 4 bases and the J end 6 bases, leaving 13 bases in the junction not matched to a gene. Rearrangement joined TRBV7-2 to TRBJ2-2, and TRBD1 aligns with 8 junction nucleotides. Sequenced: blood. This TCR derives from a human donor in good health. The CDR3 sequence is CASSSRRQGRLAGELFF. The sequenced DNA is TGTGCCAGCAGCTCTCGGAGACAGGGGCGGCTTGCCGGGGAGCTGTTTTTT.